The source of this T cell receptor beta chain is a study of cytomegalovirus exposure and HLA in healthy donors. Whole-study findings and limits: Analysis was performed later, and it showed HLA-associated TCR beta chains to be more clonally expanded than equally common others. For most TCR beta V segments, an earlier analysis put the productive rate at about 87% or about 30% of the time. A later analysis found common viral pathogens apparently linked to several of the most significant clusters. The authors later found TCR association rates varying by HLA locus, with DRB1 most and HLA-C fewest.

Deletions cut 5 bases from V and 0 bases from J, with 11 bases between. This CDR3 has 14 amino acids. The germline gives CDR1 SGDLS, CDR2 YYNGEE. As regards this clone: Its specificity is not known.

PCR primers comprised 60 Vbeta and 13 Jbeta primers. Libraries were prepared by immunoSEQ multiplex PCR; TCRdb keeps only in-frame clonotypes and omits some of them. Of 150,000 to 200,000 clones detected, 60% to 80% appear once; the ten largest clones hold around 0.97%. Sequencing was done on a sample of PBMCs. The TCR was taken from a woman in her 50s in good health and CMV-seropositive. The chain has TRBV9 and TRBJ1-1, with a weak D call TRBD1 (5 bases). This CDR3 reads CASSFGGMNTEAFF. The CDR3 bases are TGTGCCAGCAGTTTTGGGGGGATGAACACTGAAGCTTTCTTT.